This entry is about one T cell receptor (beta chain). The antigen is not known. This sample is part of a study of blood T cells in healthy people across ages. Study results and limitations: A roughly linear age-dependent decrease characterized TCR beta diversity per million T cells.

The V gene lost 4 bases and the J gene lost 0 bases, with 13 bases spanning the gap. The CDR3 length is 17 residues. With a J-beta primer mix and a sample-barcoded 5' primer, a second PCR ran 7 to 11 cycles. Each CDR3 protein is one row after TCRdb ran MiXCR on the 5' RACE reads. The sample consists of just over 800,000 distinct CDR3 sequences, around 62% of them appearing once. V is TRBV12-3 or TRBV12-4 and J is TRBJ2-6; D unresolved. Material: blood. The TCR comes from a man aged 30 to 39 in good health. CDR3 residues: CASSSRTAISGANVLTF. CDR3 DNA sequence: TGTGCCAGCAGTTCCCGGACGGCAATCTCTGGGGCCAACGTCCTGACTTTC.